This passage covers 2 T cell receptor beta chains from one sample sequenced in a study of T cells in Graves' hyperthyroidism and ophthalmopathy. There were TCR beta CDR3 regions amplified from RNA transcripts. First-round RT-PCR targeting the TCR CDR3 was performed with the HTBI primer set. TCRdb reprocessed the multiplex PCR reads with MiXCR, giving one entry per CDR3 protein. The repertoire holds some 510,000 distinct CDR3 sequences, roughly 50% seen once, with just over 8% in the top ten. The specimen sequenced was peripheral blood or thyroid tissue (not recorded which). These receptors all come from a woman younger than 30 with Graves' hyperthyroidism.

This clonotype was seen only a few times. This sequence joins TRBV12-3 or TRBV12-4 and TRBJ1-6, with D possibly TRBD1 on 5 matching bases. Between the trimmed V and J ends, which lost 7 bases and 6 bases, there was a span of 16 bases. This CDR3 is built from 15 residues. The CDR3 bases are TGTGCCAGCACCTTAGAACGGGGCTCTAATTCACCCCTCCACTTT. Translation: CASTLERGSNSPLHF.

This clonotype was seen a handful of times. This sequence may be a read error, since a much larger clone differs from it by one base. The J gene is TRBJ1-4, the V gene TRBV29-1, with unresolved D. CDR1 and CDR2 (germline): SQVTM, ANQGSEA. CDR3 length equals 14 residues. V lost 1 base and J lost 7, with 13 bases in between. The DNA for the CDR3 is TGCAGCGTTGAAGGGGAGGTGCCAGGTGAAAAACTGTTTTTT. Encoded protein: CSVEGEVPGEKLFF. The entire variable domain, with the rest obtained from reference TRBV29-1 and TRBJ1-4, is as follows: SAVISQKPSRDICQRGTSLTIQCQVDSQVTMMFWYRQQPGQSLTLIATANQGSEATYESGFVIDKFPISRPNLTFSTLTVSNMSPEDSSIYLCSVEGEVPGEKLFFGSGTQLSVL.